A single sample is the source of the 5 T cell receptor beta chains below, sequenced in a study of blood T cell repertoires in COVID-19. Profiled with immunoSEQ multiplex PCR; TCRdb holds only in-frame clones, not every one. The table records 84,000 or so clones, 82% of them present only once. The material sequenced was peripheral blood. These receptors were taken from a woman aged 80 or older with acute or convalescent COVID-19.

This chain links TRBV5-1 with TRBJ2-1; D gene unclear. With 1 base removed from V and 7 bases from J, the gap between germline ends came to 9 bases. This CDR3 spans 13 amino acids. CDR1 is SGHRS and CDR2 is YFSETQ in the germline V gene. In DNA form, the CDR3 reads TGCGCCAGCAGCTTGTTCTACCTAAATGAGCAGTTCTTC. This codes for CASSLFYLNEQFF. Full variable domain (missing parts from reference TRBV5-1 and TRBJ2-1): KAGVTQTPRYLIKTRGQQVTLSCSPISGHRSVSWYQQTPGQGLQFLFEYFSETQRNKGNFPGRFSGRQFSNSRSEMNVSTLELGDSALYLCASSLFYLNEQFFGPGTRLTVL.

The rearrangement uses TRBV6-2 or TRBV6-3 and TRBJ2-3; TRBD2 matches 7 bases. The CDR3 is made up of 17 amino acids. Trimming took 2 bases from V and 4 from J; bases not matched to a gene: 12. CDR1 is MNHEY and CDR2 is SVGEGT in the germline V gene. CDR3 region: CASSYPSGGGVADTQYF. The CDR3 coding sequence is TGTGCCAGCAGTTACCCCTCGGGCGGGGGAGTTGCAGATACGCAGTATTTT.

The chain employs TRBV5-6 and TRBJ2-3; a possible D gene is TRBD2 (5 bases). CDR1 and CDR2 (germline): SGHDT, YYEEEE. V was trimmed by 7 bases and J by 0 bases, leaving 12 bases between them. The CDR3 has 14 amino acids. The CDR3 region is CASGLWSSTDTQYF. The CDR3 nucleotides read TGTGCCAGCGGACTCTGGTCAAGCACAGATACGCAGTATTTT.

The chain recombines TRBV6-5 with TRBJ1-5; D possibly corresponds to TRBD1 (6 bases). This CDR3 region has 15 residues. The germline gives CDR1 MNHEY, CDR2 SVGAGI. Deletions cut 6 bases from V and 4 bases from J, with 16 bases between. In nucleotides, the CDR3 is TGTGCCAGCAGGGGGTGGGGGCAAGGGAATCAGCCCCAGCATTTT. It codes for CASRGWGQGNQPQHF.

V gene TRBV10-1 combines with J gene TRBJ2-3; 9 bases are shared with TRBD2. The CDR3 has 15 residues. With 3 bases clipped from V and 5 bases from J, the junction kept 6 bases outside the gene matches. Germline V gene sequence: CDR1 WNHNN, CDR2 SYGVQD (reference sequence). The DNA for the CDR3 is TGCGCCAGCAGTGACGGCGGGAGGGGAGTAGATACGCAGTATTTT. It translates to CASSDGGRGVDTQYF.